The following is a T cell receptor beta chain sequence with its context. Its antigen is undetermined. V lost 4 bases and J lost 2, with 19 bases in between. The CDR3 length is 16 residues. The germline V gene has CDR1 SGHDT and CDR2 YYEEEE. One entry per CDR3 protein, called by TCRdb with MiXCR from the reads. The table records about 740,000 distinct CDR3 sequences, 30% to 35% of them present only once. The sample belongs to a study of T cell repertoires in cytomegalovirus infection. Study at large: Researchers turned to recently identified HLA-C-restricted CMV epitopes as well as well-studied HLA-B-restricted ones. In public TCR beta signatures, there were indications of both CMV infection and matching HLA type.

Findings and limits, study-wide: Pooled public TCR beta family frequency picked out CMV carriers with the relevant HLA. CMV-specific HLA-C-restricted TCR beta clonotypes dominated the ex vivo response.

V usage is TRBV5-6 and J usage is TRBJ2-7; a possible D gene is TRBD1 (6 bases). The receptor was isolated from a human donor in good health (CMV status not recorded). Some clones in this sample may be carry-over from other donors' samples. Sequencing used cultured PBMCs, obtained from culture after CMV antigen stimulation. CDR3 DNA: TGTGCCAGCAGCCCGGACCCTGGGACAAGACCCTACGAGCAGTACTTC. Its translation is CASSPDPGTRPYEQYF.